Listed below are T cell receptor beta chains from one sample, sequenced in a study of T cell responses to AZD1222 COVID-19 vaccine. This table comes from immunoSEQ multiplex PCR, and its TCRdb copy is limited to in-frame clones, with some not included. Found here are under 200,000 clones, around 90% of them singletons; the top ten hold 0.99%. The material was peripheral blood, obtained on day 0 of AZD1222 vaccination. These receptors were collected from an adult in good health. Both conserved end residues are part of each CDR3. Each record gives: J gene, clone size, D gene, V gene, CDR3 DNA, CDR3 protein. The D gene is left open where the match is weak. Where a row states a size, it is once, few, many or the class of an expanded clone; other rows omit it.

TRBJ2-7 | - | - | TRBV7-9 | TGTGCCAGCAGCTTAGGCAGGGTCCCACTCGAGCAGTACTTC | CASSLGRVPLEQYF
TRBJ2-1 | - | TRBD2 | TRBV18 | TGTGCCAGCTCCCCGGGACTAGCCGAATACAATGAGCAGTTCTTC | CASSPGLAEYNEQFF
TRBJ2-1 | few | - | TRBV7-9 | TGTGCCAGCAGCTTGGGGCCCGGCGAGTTCTTC | CASSLGPGEFF
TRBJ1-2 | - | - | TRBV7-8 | TGTGCCAGCACCAACAGGGAGTTGAACTATGGCTACACCTTC | CASTNRELNYGYTF
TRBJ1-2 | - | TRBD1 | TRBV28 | TGTGCCAGCAGTTCACCCGGGACAGGGGGCGCAATCTGGCAATGGGGCTACACCTTC | CASSSPGTGGAIWQWGYTF
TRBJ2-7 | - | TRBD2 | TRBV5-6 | TGTGCCAGCAGCTCAGGACTAGCGAACTACGAGCAGTACTTC | CASSSGLANYEQYF
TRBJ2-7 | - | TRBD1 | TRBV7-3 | TGTGCCAGCAGCTCTACAGGGGGCGAGCAGTACTTC | CASSSTGGEQYF
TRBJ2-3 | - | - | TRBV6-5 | TGTGCCAGCAGTCAAAGCCAGGCCTTCCCTACGCAGTATTTT | CASSQSQAFPTQYF
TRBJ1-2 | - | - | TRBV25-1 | TGTGCCAGCAGTGACACCATCTATGGCTACACCTTC | CASSDTIYGYTF
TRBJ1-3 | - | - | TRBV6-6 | TGTGCCAGCAGTCCCCTCCGATGGGGAGAGTCCCTCTCTGGAAACACCATATATTTT | CASSPLRWGESLSGNTIYF
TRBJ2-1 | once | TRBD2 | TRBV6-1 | TGTGCCAGCAGTGGAGGACTAGCGGAGGGGGGCAATGAGCAGTTCTTC | CASSGGLAEGGNEQFF
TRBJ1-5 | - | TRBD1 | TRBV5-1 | TGCGCCAGCAGCTCCACAGGGGATAGCAATCAGCCCCAGCATTTT | CASSSTGDSNQPQHF
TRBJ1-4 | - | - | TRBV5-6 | TGTGCCAGCAGCTTGGTAACAGGGCATGGAGAAAAACTGTTTTTT | CASSLVTGHGEKLFF
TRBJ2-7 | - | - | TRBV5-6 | TGTGCCAGCAGCTTCAAAGGGCAAGTCCATCTAGAGCAGTACTTC | CASSFKGQVHLEQYF
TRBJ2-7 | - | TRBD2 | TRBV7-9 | TGTGCCAGCAGCTTAATCACAGCGGGAGACTACGAGCAGTACTTC | CASSLITAGDYEQYF
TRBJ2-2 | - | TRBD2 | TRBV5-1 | TGCGCCAGCAGCTTCGCGCCTAGCGGGAGCCAAGGGGGGGAGCTGTTTTTT | CASSFAPSGSQGGELFF
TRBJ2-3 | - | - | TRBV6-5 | TGTGCCAGTATTTTAGGAGATACGCAGTATTTT | CASILGDTQYF
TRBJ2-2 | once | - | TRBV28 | TGTGCCAGCAGCCCTTGGGGGAGTAACACCGGGGAGCTGTTTTTT | CASSPWGSNTGELFF
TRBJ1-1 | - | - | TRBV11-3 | TGTGCCAGCAGCTTAGCAACAGGTACTGAAGCTTTCTTT | CASSLATGTEAFF
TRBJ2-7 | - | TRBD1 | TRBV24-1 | TGTGCCACCAGTGAGGGGGGACAGGGAGGGGTCGAGCAGTACTTC | CATSEGGQGGVEQYF
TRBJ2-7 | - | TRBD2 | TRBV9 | TGTGCCAGCAGCCCCTCGCTGGCTAGCGGGGGATACGAGCAGTACTTC | CASSPSLASGGYEQYF
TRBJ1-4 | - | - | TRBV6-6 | TGTGCCAGCAGTTACGCACAGGGCCTCGGCGAAAAACTGTTTTTT | CASSYAQGLGEKLFF
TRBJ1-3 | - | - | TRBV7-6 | TGTGCCAGCAGCTTCCTCGGACCCGAAGACGGTATGGTCGCTGGAAACACCATATATTTT | CASSFLGPEDGMVAGNTIYF
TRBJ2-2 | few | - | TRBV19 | TGTGCCAGTAGTATATCAGCGAACACCGGGGAGCTGTTTTTT | CASSISANTGELFF
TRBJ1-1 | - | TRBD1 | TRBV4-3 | TGCGCCAGCAGCCAAGATCTTGGCAGGGGGTACACTGAAGCTTTCTTT | CASSQDLGRGYTEAFF
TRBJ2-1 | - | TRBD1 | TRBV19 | TGTGCCAGTAGTCTGACAGGGAGCTCCTACAATGAGCAGTTCTTC | CASSLTGSSYNEQFF
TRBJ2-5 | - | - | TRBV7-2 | TGTGCCAGCAGCTTAGCCTGGGCGGAAGAGACCCAGTACTTC | CASSLAWAEETQYF
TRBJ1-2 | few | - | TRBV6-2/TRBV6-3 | TGTGCCAGCAGTTACTCCGGGACGGCCTATGGCTACACCTTC | CASSYSGTAYGYTF
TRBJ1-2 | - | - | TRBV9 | TGTGCCAGCAGCATGGGACGGAAGTCCTATGGCTACACCTTC | CASSMGRKSYGYTF